Sequencing of this T cell receptor (beta chain) was carried out in a study of technical replicates of blood from a few donors. Some clones are missing from TCRdb's copy, which holds only in-frame ones; the method was immunoSEQ multiplex PCR. In the table there are 100,000 or so clones, approximately 96% of which are singletons. This clone was found once. CDR3 length: 16 residues. Germline V gene lookup returns CDR1 SGHAT and CDR2 FQNNGV. The V gene lost 8 bases and the J gene lost 3 bases, with 19 bases spanning the gap. This chain uses TRBV11-2 with TRBJ2-2, with a weak D call TRBD2 (6 bases). The clonotype comes from a human donor in good health. The sequenced material came from T cells isolated from PBMCs. For the CDR3, the DNA is TGTGCCAGCGATGGGGTAGGGACTGCAGACACCGGGGAGCTGTTTTTT. Protein product: CASDGVGTADTGELFF.